The rows below give T cell receptor beta chains drawn from one sample of a study of identical twins. TCRdb reanalysed the 5' RACE reads using MiXCR and keeps one entry per CDR3 protein. The sample includes 210,000 or so distinct CDR3 sequences, around 8% of them seen just once. The data were also submitted as part of a second study, on yellow fever vaccine responses in identical twins.

The sequencing sample was made of memory (CD45RO+) T cells sorted from blood. The receptors come from a young woman in good health. Both conserved end residues are part of each CDR3. The D gene is left open where the match is weak. A row's size may be missing; if present it is once, few, many or a size class.

j_call,d_call,v_call,clone_size,cdr3_aa,cdr3_nt
TRBJ2-3,TRBD1,TRBV24-1,NA,CATSDPLGQGARRTDTQYF,TGTGCCACCAGTGACCCACTCGGACAGGGGGCGCGTCGCACAGATACGCAGTATTTT
TRBJ2-2,TRBD1,TRBV2,NA,CASRAGTDTGELFF,TGTGCCAGCAGGGCAGGGACAGACACCGGGGAGCTGTTTTTT
TRBJ1-4,TRBD1,TRBV12-3/TRBV12-4,NA,CASSLSGTGEKLFF,TGTGCCAGCAGTTTATCCGGGACAGGGGAAAAACTGTTTTTT
TRBJ2-7,NA,TRBV6-6,once,CASSLESNEQYF,TGTGCCAGCAGCCTCGAGAGTAACGAGCAGTACTTC
TRBJ1-1,NA,TRBV19,few,CASSPLVGPGGTEAFF,TGTGCCAGTAGTCCTCTTGTTGGCCCCGGAGGGACTGAAGCTTTCTTT
TRBJ2-5,NA,TRBV3-1,few,CASSQREETQYF,TGTGCCAGCAGCCAACGGGAAGAGACCCAGTACTTC
TRBJ2-7,TRBD1,TRBV6-1,NA,CASSEYLTGEDEQYF,TGTGCCAGCAGTGAATACCTGACAGGGGAAGACGAGCAGTACTTC
TRBJ2-3,NA,TRBV4-3,NA,CASSQEALPPQDTQYF,TGCGCCAGCAGCCAAGAAGCACTACCCCCCCAGGATACGCAGTATTTT
TRBJ2-2,NA,TRBV12-3/TRBV12-4,NA,CASSSSGVNTGELFF,TGTGCCAGCAGTTCATCGGGGGTCAACACCGGGGAGCTGTTTTTT
TRBJ2-7,NA,TRBV28,once,CASSLETRTGQYF,TGTGCCAGCAGTTTGGAGACTAGGACGGGGCAGTACTTC
TRBJ1-5,NA,TRBV20-1,many,CSAQDSSNQPQHF,TGCAGTGCTCAGGACAGCAGCAATCAGCCCCAGCATTTT
TRBJ2-1,NA,TRBV5-1,many,CASSLGRGEGTYNEQFF,TGCGCCAGCAGCTTGGGCAGGGGGGAGGGGACCTACAATGAGCAGTTCTTC
TRBJ2-2,TRBD2,TRBV5-5,few,CASSLVGTSGYNTGELFF,TGTGCCAGCAGCTTGGTCGGGACTAGCGGGTACAACACCGGGGAGCTGTTTTTT
TRBJ1-4,NA,TRBV20-1,many,CSASGTPINEKLFF,TGCAGTGCATCCGGGACACCTATTAATGAAAAACTGTTTTTT
TRBJ1-1,TRBD1,TRBV16,NA,CASSQDPRQTGGTEAFF,TGTGCCAGCAGCCAAGACCCCCGACAGACAGGGGGTACTGAAGCTTTCTTT